The next 21 T cell receptor beta chains were all read from a single sample in a study of T-cell reconstitution after alpha-beta-depleted transplantation in children. For TCRbeta, the library was prepared with unique molecular identifiers. TCRdb used MiXCR to reprocess the PCR reads, holding one entry per CDR3 protein. The top ten hold around 2.5% of the sample, which has 200,000 to 250,000 distinct CDR3 sequences, more than 10% seen once. Here the sequenced sample was PBMCs from the stem cell graft donor, taken from the stem cell graft. The receptors were gathered from a human donor who donated a stem cell graft to a child with acute lymphoblastic leukemia.

This clonotype has at least ten counts. The rearrangement links TRBV27 to TRBJ2-3, with D perhaps given as TRBD1 or TRBD2 (5 bases each). Looked up from germline, CDR1 is MNHEY and CDR2 is SMNVEV (reference sequence). This CDR3 spans 13 amino acids. V was trimmed by 4 bases and J by 4 bases, leaving 9 bases between them. This chain's CDR3 is CASSWGISDTQYF. CDR3 coding DNA: TGTGCCAGCAGTTGGGGGATTTCAGATACGCAGTATTTT.

The sample holds many counts of this clonotype. This chain connects TRBV10-3 to TRBJ1-6; D is ambiguous. The CDR3 sequence is 13 residues long. Per the germline V gene, CDR1 is ENHRY and CDR2 is SYGVKD. The V end lost 0 bases, the J end lost 11 bases, and 8 bases lay between the germline ends. CDR3 region: CAISESGVTPLHF. As DNA, the CDR3 is TGTGCCATCAGTGAGTCTGGGGTTACACCCCTCCACTTT.

This clonotype has just one count. The CDR3 end shows no conserved phenylalanine or tryptophan, and so a read error is likely. This sequence joins TRBV20-1 and TRBJ2-7; D gene uncertain. Germline CDR1 and CDR2: DFQATT and SNEGSKA (reference sequence). The CDR3 has 12 residues. The V and J ends lost 5 bases and 2 bases respectively, with 10 bases between them. CDR3 region: CSALKGPYEQYL. CDR3 bases: TGCAGTGCTTTAAAGGGTCCCTACGAGCAGTACTTG.

This clonotype was recorded at least ten times. The rearrangement links TRBV12-3 or TRBV12-4 to TRBJ2-2; no firm D call. V was pared by 6 bases and J by 7 bases, with 9 bases between. This CDR3 comprises 12 residues. The CDR3 reads CASRHPNGELFF. The CDR3 nucleotides read TGTGCCAGCAGACATCCGAACGGGGAGCTGTTTTTT.

A word on this clonotype: A single base separates this from a much larger clone, so it may be a read error. The chain has TRBV5-1 and TRBJ2-5; tentatively, D is TRBD1 or TRBD2 (5 bases each). CDR1 SGHRS and CDR2 YFSETQ come from the germline V gene. The CDR3 covers 15 residues. V shed 3 bases and J shed 4 bases, with 16 bases lying between them. CDR3 sequence: CASSSRDLQRETQYF. CDR3 bases: TGCGCCAGCAGCTCCCGGGACCTTCAAAGAGAGACCCAGTACTTC.

The gene calls are TRBV11-2 and TRBJ1-1, with a possible D match to TRBD1 (6 bases). Germline loops: CDR1 SGHAT, CDR2 FQNNGV. Trimming left V 5 bases short and J 7 bases short, with 17 bases between. The CDR3 length is 14 residues. CDR3 in DNA: TGTGCCAGCAGCCTCTATGGGGGGGCCTTTGAAGCTTTCTTT. Translated: CASSLYGGAFEAFF. Complete variable domain (other parts from reference TRBV11-2 and TRBJ1-1): EAGVAQSPRYKIIEKRQSVAFWCNPISGHATLYWYQQILGQGPKLLIQFQNNGVVDDSQLPKDRFSAERLKGVDSTLKIQPAKLEDSAVYLCASSLYGGAFEAFFGQGTRLTVV.

This clonotype has ten or more counts. The rearrangement links TRBV5-5 to TRBJ2-1; 10 nucleotides match TRBD1. The CDR3 runs to 15 residues. The J segment lost 0 bases and the V segment lost 3 bases, leaving 0 bases of the junction unmatched. Per the germline V gene, CDR1 is SGHKS and CDR2 is YYEKEE (reference sequence). The DNA of the CDR3 is TGTGCCAGCAGCTGGACAGGGGGCTCCTACAATGAGCAGTTCTTC. It specifies CASSWTGGSYNEQFF. The variable domain in full, with the rest retrieved from reference TRBV5-5 and TRBJ2-1, is DAGVTQSPTHLIKTRGQQVTLRCSPISGHKSVSWYQQVLGQGPQFIFQYYEKEERGRGNFPDRFSARQFPNYSSELNVNALLLGDSALYLCASSWTGGSYNEQFFGPGTRLTVL.

This chain uses TRBV20-1 with TRBJ1-1; D call uncertain. This CDR3 comprises 13 residues. Germline V CDR1 and CDR2: DFQATT, SNEGSKA (reference sequence). The V and J ends lost 0 bases and 11 bases respectively, with 16 bases between them. The CDR3 DNA sequence: TGCAGTGCTAGAGATCAAAAGCTGACTTTGGCTTTCTTT. Encoded protein: CSARDQKLTLAFF.

CDR3 amino acids: CGINPGRVGNEQFF. The CDR3 DNA reads as TGCGGTATAAACCCAGGGAGGGTGGGGAATGAGCAGTTCTTC. The chain joins TRBV29-1 to TRBJ2-1, with 7 bases lining up with TRBD2. CDR3 length: 14 residues. From germline, CDR1 is SQVTM and CDR2 ANQGSEA.

A few counts support this clonotype. J is TRBJ2-7 and V is TRBV21-1; the listed D gene, TRBD1, was not tested against the DNA. TRBV21-1 is termed a pseudogene. The CDR3 totals 18 residues. CDR3 in DNA: TGTGCCAGCAGCAGAAGATCCCATGCCGACCCCTACTCCTACGAGCAGTACTTC. It encodes CASSRRSHADPYSYEQYF.

In its sample, this clonotype was seen many times. V is TRBV19 and J is TRBJ2-7, with 8 bases fitting TRBD2. Germline V lookup: CDR1 LNHDA, CDR2 SQIVND (reference sequence). Trimming removed 5 bases from V and 5 bases from J; junction bases left unmatched: 8. CDR3 length: 14 residues. As DNA, the CDR3 is TGTGCCAGTAGTCCACTAGCGGTGCGCAACGAGCAGTACTTC. This translates into CASSPLAVRNEQYF. The full variable domain, in which reference TRBV19 and TRBJ2-7 provide the parts outside the CDR3, is DGGITQSPKYLFRKEGQNVTLSCEQNLNHDAMYWYRQDPGQGLRLIYYSQIVNDFQKGDIAEGYSVSREKKESFPLTVTSAQKNPTAFYLCASSPLAVRNEQYFGPGTRLTVT.

J is TRBJ1-1 and V is TRBV12-3 or TRBV12-4; 8 bases line up with TRBD1. The CDR3 is 14 amino acids. With V trimmed by 6 bases and J by 1 base, 4 bases remained unmatched. This CDR3 is CASRLTGGNTEAFF. CDR3 sequence (DNA): TGTGCCAGCAGGCTTACAGGGGGGAACACTGAAGCTTTCTTT.

This clonotype was seen at least ten times. The V call is TRBV29-1, the J call TRBJ2-7; TRBD2 matches at 7 bases. Trimming at V came to 6 bases and at J to 5 bases, leaving 4 bases not matched to a gene. Germline CDR1 is SQVTM and CDR2 is ANQGSEA. The CDR3 contains 11 residues. The CDR3 sequence is CSVERGHEQYF. The CDR3 DNA is TGCAGCGTAGAGCGGGGCCACGAGCAGTACTTC.

This chain connects TRBV7-1 to TRBJ2-6, with 9 bases matching TRBD1. TRBV7-1 qualifies as an ORF whose function is uncertain. J lost 2 bases, V lost 2 bases, and 4 bases had no gene match. The CDR3 loop spans 17 amino acids. The chain's CDR3 is CASSSRDRVAGANVLTF. CDR3 nucleotide sequence: TGTGCCAGCAGCTCAAGGGACAGGGTGGCTGGGGCCAACGTCCTGACTTTC.

The sample holds many counts of this clonotype. This sequence joins TRBV18 and TRBJ2-3, with a tentative D call TRBD1 (6 bases). The germline gives CDR1 KGHSH, CDR2 LQKENI. The V and J ends lost 2 bases and 1 base respectively, with 10 bases between them. The CDR3 consists of 15 residues. The DNA of the CDR3 is TGTGCCAGCTCACCAGGAAACAGGGGCACAGATACGCAGTATTTT. It codes for CASSPGNRGTDTQYF.

In this sample, this clonotype turned up many times. The gene calls are TRBV5-1 and TRBJ2-3, with D perhaps matching TRBD2 (6 bases). The CDR3 consists of 14 residues. CDR1 and CDR2 (germline): SGHRS, YFSETQ. V lost 0 bases to trimming and J lost 5 bases, with 10 bases between them. The CDR3 sequence: CASSLVVAVDTQYF. In DNA, the CDR3 is TGCGCCAGCAGCTTGGTAGTAGCGGTAGATACGCAGTATTTT.

This clonotype was picked up many times. V and J are TRBV4-2 and TRBJ2-5; D may correspond to TRBD1 or TRBD2 (6 bases each). The ends were cut back, 1 base at V and 10 bases at J, with 16 bases in the middle. CDR3 length: 14 residues. Germline CDR1 and CDR2: LGHNA and YNFKEQ. The CDR3 here is CASSQGQAGRVQYF. The CDR3 DNA follows: TGTGCCAGCAGCCAAGGACAGGCGGGGCGCGTCCAGTACTTC.

In its sample, this clonotype was seen many times. This chain connects TRBV20-1 to TRBJ1-3; D gene ambiguous. V was trimmed by 4 bases and J by 0 bases, leaving 13 bases between them. CDR1 and CDR2 (germline): DFQATT, SNEGSKA (reference sequence). The CDR3 runs to 15 residues. CDR3 in DNA: TGCAGTGCTACCGACCGCGGGTACTCTGGAAACACCATATATTTT. Translated, it gives CSATDRGYSGNTIYF.

There are many counts of this clonotype. The chain joins TRBV5-6 to TRBJ1-1; a weak D match, TRBD1 (5 bases). The CDR3 loop spans 14 amino acids. Germline CDR1 reads SGHDT; CDR2 reads YYEEEE. Trimming removed 1 base at V and 4 bases at J, with 11 bases between. This CDR3 is CASSLFAGPTEAFF. As DNA, the CDR3 is TGTGCCAGCAGCTTGTTTGCGGGGCCCACTGAAGCTTTCTTT.

The chain carries TRBV11-2 and TRBJ1-6, with TRBD1 matching over 10 bases. There are 18 residues in the CDR3. Trimming took 4 bases from V and 4 from J; bases not matched to a gene: 10. Germline loops: CDR1 SGHAT, CDR2 FQNNGV. The chain's CDR3 is CASSSPGQGNLYNSPLHF. In nucleotides, the CDR3 is TGTGCCAGCAGCTCGCCGGGACAGGGGAATCTGTATAATTCACCCCTCCACTTT.

For the CDR3, the DNA is TGTGCCAGCAGTGTATTTGGGGATACGCAGTATTTT. Translating it yields CASSVFGDTQYF. The chain links TRBV6-1 to TRBJ2-3; D remains ambiguous. Germline V gives CDR1 MNHNS, CDR2 SASEGT. Trimming left V 4 bases short and J 6 bases short, with 8 bases between. The CDR3 contains 12 residues.